Listed here is a single T cell receptor beta chain. This sample stems from a study of control samples from healthy donors and cancer patients. The CDR3 length is 15 residues. Per germline, CDR1 SGHTA and CDR2 FQGNSA. V shed 6 bases and J shed 0 bases, with 13 bases lying between them. Clones were read by immunoSEQ multiplex PCR, and TCRdb kept only the in-frame ones, dropping some. The sample lists about 120,000 clones; around 87% were seen once. The rearrangement joins TRBV7-2 to TRBJ2-3, with D possibly matching TRBD2 (5 bases). This sequence originates from a man in his 60s in good health. The sequencing input was blood. The CDR3 DNA reads TGTGCCAGCAGGCGGGCTGGGTATAGCACAGATACGCAGTATTTT. Amino acids: CASRRAGYSTDTQYF. The variable domain in full, with the rest retrieved from reference TRBV7-2 and TRBJ2-3, is GAGVSQSPSNKVTEKGKDVELRCDPISGHTALYWYRQSLGQGLEFLIYFQGNSAPDKSGLPSDRFSAERTGGSVSTLTIQRTQQEDSAVYLCASRRAGYSTDTQYFGPGTRLTVL.